The rows below give T cell receptor beta chains drawn from one sample of a study of early T cells in non-severe SARS-CoV-2 infection. TCRdb redid the calling of the 5' RACE reads with MiXCR, one entry per CDR3 protein. Of some 62,000 distinct CDR3 sequences in the sample, more than 9% were seen once. The source material was whole blood. Receptors originate from an adult who was a healthcare worker with PCR-confirmed SARS-CoV-2 infection or an uninfected control (not recorded which). Both conserved end residues are part of each CDR3. D genes are given only for firm matches. A clone size is listed for some rows: how often the clone was seen (once, few, many), or a class if it is expanded.

.,TRBD1,TRBV28,TRBJ2-1,CASSLGRGLVQFF,TGTGCCAGCAGTTTAGGCAGGGGGCTGGTCCAGTTCTTC
many,TRBD1,TRBV25-1,TRBJ2-3,CASSETGGTDTQYF,TGTGCCAGCAGTGAAACAGGGGGCACAGATACGCAGTATTTT
few,.,TRBV5-5,TRBJ1-1,CASSFRQQNTEAFF,TGTGCCAGCAGCTTTCGACAGCAGAACACTGAAGCTTTCTTT
.,.,TRBV27,TRBJ2-1,CASSLRPGPMREQFF,TGTGCCAGCAGTTTACGGCCGGGACCTATGCGCGAGCAGTTCTTC
.,.,TRBV5-1,TRBJ1-1,CASRGEQGTEAFF,TGCGCCAGCAGAGGGGAGCAGGGCACTGAAGCTTTCTTT
many,.,TRBV12-3/TRBV12-4,TRBJ2-2,CASSRYGEGTGELFF,TGTGCCAGCAGTCGATACGGAGAAGGCACCGGGGAGCTGTTTTTT
many,.,TRBV24-1,TRBJ2-6,CATSDAGGGISGANVLTF,TGTGCCACCAGTGATGCAGGAGGGGGGATCTCTGGGGCCAACGTCCTGACTTTC
many,.,TRBV7-2,TRBJ2-2,CASSQRGATGELFF,TGTGCCAGCAGCCAGAGGGGGGCCACCGGGGAGCTGTTTTTT
.,.,TRBV27,TRBJ2-5,CASSSREETQYF,TGTGCCAGCAGTTCGAGGGAAGAGACCCAGTACTTC
.,TRBD2,TRBV5-6,TRBJ2-3,CASSLLAGTSVTTQYF,TGTGCCAGCAGCTTGCTAGCGGGGACTTCGGTGACTACGCAGTATTTT
few,.,TRBV10-3,TRBJ2-2,CAMQGINTGELFF,TGTGCCATGCAGGGGATTAACACCGGGGAGCTGTTTTTT
few,TRBD1,TRBV20-1,TRBJ2-3,CSARRTGRTDTQYF,TGCAGTGCTAGAAGGACAGGGCGAACAGATACGCAGTATTTT
few,TRBD1,TRBV20-1,TRBJ2-3,CSAPRQGRTSTDTQYF,TGCAGTGCTCCTAGACAGGGGCGAACTAGCACAGATACGCAGTATTTT
many,.,TRBV2,TRBJ2-4,CASEPGAKNIQYF,TGTGCCAGCGAGCCAGGAGCCAAAAACATTCAGTACTTC
few,.,TRBV30,TRBJ2-2,CAWTRRSRTGELFF,TGTGCCTGGACAAGGAGGAGCCGAACCGGGGAGCTGTTTTTT
.,.,TRBV20-1,TRBJ1-1,CSARNPGTRAFF,TGCAGTGCTAGAAATCCCGGGACTCGAGCTTTCTTT
few,.,TRBV29-1,TRBJ1-1,CSAGLKNTEAFF,TGCAGCGCTGGACTGAAGAACACTGAAGCTTTCTTT
.,TRBD1,TRBV14,TRBJ2-3,CASSPERRNRGDTDTQYF,TGTGCCAGCAGCCCCGAGAGGAGGAACAGGGGGGATACCGATACGCAGTATTTT
few,TRBD1,TRBV5-5,TRBJ2-3,CASSLGPDRGLEGTDTQYF,TGTGCCAGCAGCTTGGGGCCTGACAGGGGGCTTGAAGGGACAGATACGCAGTATTTT
.,TRBD2,TRBV7-8,TRBJ2-6,CATGEGRTGANVLTF,TGTGCTACGGGGGAGGGGCGCACTGGGGCCAACGTCCTGACTTTC
.,.,TRBV7-9,TRBJ1-4,CASSSQIRDIENEKLFF,TGTGCCAGCAGCTCTCAAATCCGGGACATAGAAAATGAAAAACTGTTTTTT
few,.,TRBV29-1,TRBJ1-4,CSTCLGDGEKLFF,TGCAGCACCTGTCTTGGGGACGGTGAAAAACTGTTTTTT
many,.,TRBV7-3,TRBJ1-5,CASSARYHRGLGCNQPQHF,TGTGCCAGCAGCGCCCGCTACCACCGGGGCCTTGGTTGCAATCAGCCCCAGCATTTT
.,TRBD1,TRBV5-1,TRBJ2-4,CASSWRTGDAKNIQYF,TGCGCCAGCAGCTGGCGGACAGGGGACGCCAAAAACATTCAGTACTTC
.,TRBD1,TRBV6-1,TRBJ1-5,CASQDRVNLPQHF,TGTGCCTCCCAAGACAGGGTAAATCTGCCCCAGCATTTT
.,.,TRBV20-1,TRBJ2-5,CSALTGIIQETQYF,TGCAGTGCCCTAACAGGGATCATCCAAGAGACCCAGTACTTC
few,TRBD1,TRBV3-1,TRBJ2-1,CASSLTGTVNEQFF,TGTGCCAGCAGCCTCACCGGGACAGTCAATGAGCAGTTCTTC
many,.,TRBV19,TRBJ1-6,CASGRSSYNSPLHF,TGTGCCAGTGGGCGGAGCTCCTATAATTCACCCCTCCACTTT
.,TRBD1,TRBV12-3/TRBV12-4,TRBJ1-1,CASSPRGQGLLSWWNTEAFF,TGTGCCAGCAGTCCTAGGGGACAGGGACTTCTGTCTTGGTGGAACACTGAAGCTTTCTTT
.,.,TRBV2,TRBJ1-1,CASRPMSGGTEAFF,TGTGCCAGCAGACCTATGTCGGGGGGCACTGAAGCTTTCTTT
many,.,TRBV7-9,TRBJ1-2,CASSSGSRGYTF,TGTGCCAGCAGCTCTGGATCGCGAGGCTACACCTTC
.,.,TRBV6-5,TRBJ1-1,CASSWTDYTEAFF,TGTGCCAGCAGTTGGACGGACTACACTGAAGCTTTCTTT
.,TRBD1,TRBV2,TRBJ2-5,CASSERTGQETQYF,TGTGCCAGCAGTGAAAGGACAGGACAAGAGACCCAGTACTTC
.,.,TRBV20-1,TRBJ1-3,CSVLDPGDSGNTIYF,TGCAGTGTTTTGGACCCAGGGGACTCTGGAAACACCATATATTTT
.,.,TRBV20-1,TRBJ1-5,CSARRPGDSQPQHF,TGCAGTGCTAGGAGGCCAGGGGATAGTCAGCCCCAGCATTTT
.,TRBD1,TRBV7-3,TRBJ1-4,CASSETGDSEKLFF,TGTGCCAGCAGCGAGACAGGGGATTCTGAAAAACTGTTTTTT
.,.,TRBV7-8,TRBJ2-5,CASSLGTRETQYF,TGTGCCAGCAGCCTGGGGACGCGGGAGACCCAGTACTTC
.,.,TRBV5-1,TRBJ1-4,CASSLGLDAGKLFF,TGCGCCAGCAGCTTGGGTTTGGACGCAGGAAAACTGTTTTTT
many,.,TRBV7-6,TRBJ2-2,CASSHRGSDTGELFF,TGTGCCAGCAGCCACCGGGGGTCGGACACCGGGGAGCTGTTTTTT
few,.,TRBV6-2/TRBV6-3,TRBJ2-5,CASIPNGLGRKTQYF,TGTGCCAGCATTCCCAACGGACTGGGGAGGAAGACCCAGTACTTC
few,TRBD2,TRBV6-5,TRBJ2-3,CASSYLPVELAGSTDTQYF,TGTGCCAGCAGTTACTTACCGGTTGAACTAGCGGGGAGCACAGATACGCAGTATTTT
few,TRBD2,TRBV18,TRBJ2-5,CASSPSAGGRQETQYF,TGTGCCAGCTCACCATCGGCGGGGGGGCGGCAAGAGACCCAGTACTTC
.,.,TRBV11-3,TRBJ1-1,CASSGYSTEAFF,TGTGCCAGCAGCGGGTACTCGACTGAAGCTTTCTTT
many,TRBD1,TRBV11-2,TRBJ1-2,CASRGLGQGANYGYTF,TGTGCCAGCAGAGGACTTGGACAGGGCGCTAACTATGGCTACACCTTC
few,TRBD1,TRBV6-5,TRBJ1-6,CASSARGIVNSPLHF,TGTGCCAGCAGTGCCAGGGGGATCGTGAATTCACCCCTCCACTTT
few,.,TRBV12-3/TRBV12-4,TRBJ2-1,CASSLASLADEQFF,TGTGCCAGCAGTTTAGCGTCACTAGCCGATGAGCAGTTCTTC
many,TRBD1,TRBV6-5,TRBJ1-2,CASSYENRGTYGYTF,TGTGCCAGCAGTTACGAGAACAGGGGGACCTATGGCTACACCTTC
many,.,TRBV12-3/TRBV12-4,TRBJ2-2,CASSLHQRNTGELFF,TGTGCCAGCAGTTTACATCAGCGGAACACCGGGGAGCTGTTTTTT
few,.,TRBV7-2,TRBJ1-3,CASSWDQTPGNTIYF,TGTGCCAGCAGCTGGGACCAAACCCCTGGAAACACCATATATTTT
many,TRBD2,TRBV20-1,TRBJ2-5,CSAIYQAGGTQYF,TGCAGTGCCATATACCAGGCGGGGGGGACCCAGTACTTC
few,.,TRBV3-1,TRBJ2-5,CASSRQWQETQYF,TGTGCCAGCAGTCGACAGTGGCAAGAGACCCAGTACTTC
many,.,TRBV20-1,TRBJ2-3,CSASPPVGTDTQYF,TGCAGTGCCTCCCCTCCCGTTGGCACAGATACGCAGTATTTT
.,.,TRBV5-4,TRBJ2-6,CASNLGSNSGANVLTF,TGTGCCAGCAACTTAGGATCAAACTCTGGGGCCAACGTCCTGACTTTC
.,TRBD1,TRBV29-1,TRBJ2-5,CSVLTGGAETQYF,TGCAGCGTATTAACAGGGGGCGCGGAGACCCAGTACTTC
.,.,TRBV6-1,TRBJ2-3,CASSEIRADTQYF,TGTGCCAGCAGTGAAATCCGGGCAGATACGCAGTATTTT
few,.,TRBV7-2,TRBJ1-5,CASSPTWSSQPQHF,TGTGCCAGCAGCCCCACCTGGAGCAGTCAGCCCCAGCATTTT
many,.,TRBV21-1,TRBJ1-3,CASSTQEALNTIYF,TGTGCCAGCAGCACCCAGGAGGCTCTGAACACCATATATTTT